Here is one TCR beta chain with its context. These data are taken from a study of control samples from healthy donors and cancer patients. CDR3 length: 12 amino acids. V lost 6 bases and J lost 8, with 12 bases in between. The table came from immunoSEQ multiplex PCR; TCRdb's copy has only in-frame clones and leaves some out. Among 94,000 or so clones listed, around 85% were seen once. This sequence originates from a man between 65 and 80 years old with lung cancer. The specimen was PBMCs. The chain joins TRBV12-3 or TRBV12-4 to TRBJ2-3, with D uncertain. The CDR3 DNA reads TGTGCCAGCAGCTCGTACCAGGTTACGCAGTATTTT. Protein sequence: CASSSYQVTQYF.